This T cell receptor beta chain was sequenced in a study of cytomegalovirus exposure and HLA in healthy donors. General study results and limits: Later work showed greater clonal expansion in HLA-associated TCR beta chains than in equally common others.

Remarks on this clone: Its target is not known.

PCR primers comprised 60 Vbeta and 13 Jbeta primers. Assay used: immunoSEQ multiplex PCR; TCRdb lists only in-frame clones, some missing. The table lists roughly 180,000 clones, roughly 88% of them singletons. The TCR sequence derives from a boy between 2 and 15 years old in good health and CMV-seronegative. The sequencing sample was made of PBMCs.

As DNA, the CDR3 is TGCGCCAGCAGCTTGGCCCTGACAGGGGGGCCGGAGACCCAGTACTTC. This encodes CASSLALTGGPETQYF. This chain links TRBV5-1 with TRBJ2-5; 9 nucleotides line up with TRBD1. V was clipped by 0 bases and J by 5 bases; unmatched bases: 8. CDR3 length: 16 amino acids. Germline lookup yields CDR1 SGHRS and CDR2 YFSETQ.